These T cell receptor beta chains were read from a single sample in a study of cytomegalovirus exposure and HLA in healthy donors. Clones were read by immunoSEQ multiplex PCR, and TCRdb kept only the in-frame ones, dropping some. Of roughly 250,000 clones listed, 75% to 85% were seen once; the top ten hold roughly 0.31%. Sequenced material: PBMCs. Receptors originate from a girl aged 2 to 9 in good health and CMV-seronegative. Each CDR3 is given with its conserved first and last residue. Fields, in order: clone size, D gene, V gene, J gene, CDR3 protein, CDR3 DNA. A D gene is named only where the DNA matches it firmly. Clone size is given for some rows only: seen once, a few or many times, or a class if the clone is expanded.

clone size: -
D gene: -
V gene: TRBV6-5
J gene: TRBJ1-2
CDR3 protein: CASSYEGGDFGTF
CDR3 DNA: TGTGCCAGCAGTTACGAGGGAGGGGATTTTGGGACCTTC

clone size: -
D gene: -
V gene: TRBV28
J gene: TRBJ2-3
CDR3 protein: CASSFIASAPDTQYF
CDR3 DNA: TGTGCCAGCAGTTTTATAGCGTCGGCGCCAGATACGCAGTATTTT

clone size: -
D gene: TRBD1
V gene: TRBV6-5
J gene: TRBJ1-2
CDR3 protein: CASSYDGTGDGYTF
CDR3 DNA: TGTGCCAGCAGTTACGACGGGACAGGGGACGGCTACACCTTC

clone size: -
D gene: TRBD1
V gene: TRBV7-2
J gene: TRBJ1-2
CDR3 protein: CASSSDRRYGYTF
CDR3 DNA: TGTGCCAGCAGCTCGGACAGGAGGTATGGCTACACCTTC

clone size: -
D gene: TRBD1
V gene: TRBV28
J gene: TRBJ1-6
CDR3 protein: CASSNGTGGEVALHF
CDR3 DNA: TGTGCCAGCAGCAATGGTACAGGGGGAGAGGTAGCCCTCCACTTT

clone size: -
D gene: -
V gene: TRBV18
J gene: TRBJ1-3
CDR3 protein: CASSPPQVAGNTIYF
CDR3 DNA: TGTGCCAGCTCACCCCCCCAGGTAGCTGGAAACACCATATATTTT

clone size: few
D gene: -
V gene: TRBV28
J gene: TRBJ2-1
CDR3 protein: CASSFIARERVNEQFF
CDR3 DNA: TGTGCCAGCAGTTTTATTGCCAGGGAAAGGGTCAATGAGCAGTTCTTC

clone size: -
D gene: -
V gene: TRBV2
J gene: TRBJ2-7
CDR3 protein: CASSDSNSYYEQYF
CDR3 DNA: TGTGCCAGCAGTGATAGTAACAGCTATTACGAGCAGTACTTC

clone size: -
D gene: -
V gene: TRBV6-1
J gene: TRBJ2-1
CDR3 protein: CASGIKEGVYNEQFF
CDR3 DNA: TGTGCCAGCGGGATAAAAGAGGGTGTCTACAATGAGCAGTTCTTC

clone size: once
D gene: TRBD2
V gene: TRBV9
J gene: TRBJ2-1
CDR3 protein: CASSVEAIPGLAVAGVSNEQFF
CDR3 DNA: TGTGCCAGCAGCGTAGAGGCCATCCCGGGACTAGCGGTAGCTGGCGTTTCTAATGAGCAGTTCTTC

clone size: -
D gene: -
V gene: TRBV9
J gene: TRBJ1-3
CDR3 protein: CASSDGRGNTIYF
CDR3 DNA: TGTGCCAGCAGCGACGGCAGGGGAAACACCATATATTTT

clone size: -
D gene: -
V gene: TRBV21-1
J gene: TRBJ2-1
CDR3 protein: CASSKERQGNFNGVYNEQFF
CDR3 DNA: TGTGCCAGCAGCAAAGAAAGACAGGGGAATTTCAACGGGGTATACAATGAGCAGTTCTTC

clone size: few
D gene: -
V gene: TRBV7-2
J gene: TRBJ2-2
CDR3 protein: CASSPGGGGLTGELFF
CDR3 DNA: TGTGCCAGCAGCCCCGGGGGCGGGGGACTCACCGGGGAGCTGTTTTTT

clone size: -
D gene: TRBD2
V gene: TRBV27
J gene: TRBJ2-1
CDR3 protein: CASNSLGSGRAGDSNEQFF
CDR3 DNA: TGTGCCAGCAACTCCCTGGGTAGCGGGAGGGCCGGGGACTCCAATGAGCAGTTCTTC

clone size: -
D gene: -
V gene: TRBV7-8
J gene: TRBJ2-5
CDR3 protein: CASSSARAGGETQYF
CDR3 DNA: TGTGCCAGCAGCAGCGCAAGGGCCGGGGGAGAGACCCAGTACTTC

clone size: -
D gene: -
V gene: TRBV10-3
J gene: TRBJ2-1
CDR3 protein: CAISEARDYNEQFF
CDR3 DNA: TGTGCCATCAGTGAAGCGAGAGACTACAATGAGCAGTTCTTC

clone size: once
D gene: TRBD1
V gene: TRBV5-6
J gene: TRBJ2-7
CDR3 protein: CASSFSPGQGTNEQYF
CDR3 DNA: TGTGCCAGCAGCTTTTCGCCGGGACAGGGGACTAACGAGCAGTACTTC

clone size: once
D gene: -
V gene: TRBV7-3
J gene: TRBJ1-1
CDR3 protein: CASSPTGLGEAFF
CDR3 DNA: TGTGCCAGCAGCCCTACAGGGCTTGGTGAAGCTTTCTTT

clone size: -
D gene: -
V gene: TRBV18
J gene: TRBJ2-2
CDR3 protein: CASSPPGLPGELFF
CDR3 DNA: TGTGCCAGCTCACCCCCCGGACTCCCCGGGGAGCTGTTTTTT

clone size: -
D gene: -
V gene: TRBV11-2
J gene: TRBJ2-3
CDR3 protein: CASRLDRSTDTQYF
CDR3 DNA: TGTGCCAGCAGGTTAGACAGGAGCACAGATACGCAGTATTTT

clone size: -
D gene: TRBD2
V gene: TRBV30
J gene: TRBJ2-1
CDR3 protein: CAWSGLAGNEQFF
CDR3 DNA: TGTGCCTGGAGTGGACTAGCGGGCAATGAGCAGTTCTTC

clone size: -
D gene: TRBD1
V gene: TRBV7-8
J gene: TRBJ1-2
CDR3 protein: CASSLAWTGRGYTF
CDR3 DNA: TGTGCCAGCAGCTTAGCGTGGACAGGGAGAGGCTACACCTTC

clone size: -
D gene: TRBD1
V gene: TRBV6-1
J gene: TRBJ1-1
CDR3 protein: CASSDGDRYMNTEAFF
CDR3 DNA: TGTGCCAGCAGTGATGGGGACAGATACATGAACACTGAAGCTTTCTTT

clone size: once
D gene: TRBD2
V gene: TRBV5-1
J gene: TRBJ2-7
CDR3 protein: CASSPGLVVPYEQYF
CDR3 DNA: TGCGCCAGCAGCCCCGGACTAGTTGTCCCCTACGAGCAGTACTTC

clone size: -
D gene: TRBD1
V gene: TRBV2
J gene: TRBJ2-3
CDR3 protein: CASRQRDSPSATQYF
CDR3 DNA: TGTGCCAGCAGACAACGGGACAGTCCATCGGCTACGCAGTATTTT

clone size: once
D gene: TRBD1
V gene: TRBV9
J gene: TRBJ2-7
CDR3 protein: CASSGGQGSYEQYF
CDR3 DNA: TGTGCCAGCAGCGGTGGACAGGGCTCCTACGAGCAGTACTTC

clone size: -
D gene: -
V gene: TRBV6-1
J gene: TRBJ1-4
CDR3 protein: CASTRGHEKLFF
CDR3 DNA: TGTGCCAGCACCAGAGGGCATGAAAAACTGTTTTTT

clone size: -
D gene: -
V gene: TRBV7-9
J gene: TRBJ1-2
CDR3 protein: CASSLMSGAYGYTF
CDR3 DNA: TGTGCCAGCAGCTTAATGTCTGGGGCCTATGGCTACACCTTC

clone size: -
D gene: -
V gene: TRBV30
J gene: TRBJ2-3
CDR3 protein: CAWSPNWSDTQYF
CDR3 DNA: TGTGCCTGGAGTCCAAACTGGTCAGATACGCAGTATTTT

clone size: few
D gene: TRBD2
V gene: TRBV7-9
J gene: TRBJ2-1
CDR3 protein: CASSLPLAGFEQFF
CDR3 DNA: TGTGCCAGCAGCTTACCACTAGCGGGATTTGAGCAGTTCTTC

clone size: few
D gene: -
V gene: TRBV28
J gene: TRBJ1-2
CDR3 protein: CASSFGSGPFGYTF
CDR3 DNA: TGTGCCAGCAGTTTTGGGTCAGGGCCGTTTGGCTACACCTTC

clone size: -
D gene: -
V gene: TRBV10-3
J gene: TRBJ2-3
CDR3 protein: CAIRTSTDTQYF
CDR3 DNA: TGTGCCATCAGGACTAGCACAGATACGCAGTATTTT

clone size: once
D gene: TRBD1
V gene: TRBV7-2
J gene: TRBJ2-1
CDR3 protein: CASFSPDRSYNEQFF
CDR3 DNA: TGTGCCAGCTTCTCCCCGGACAGGTCTTACAATGAGCAGTTCTTC

clone size: -
D gene: TRBD2
V gene: TRBV5-8
J gene: TRBJ2-1
CDR3 protein: CASSLVTSGMPKFF
CDR3 DNA: TGTGCCAGCAGCTTGGTTACTAGCGGGATGCCAAAGTTCTTC

clone size: few
D gene: -
V gene: TRBV2
J gene: TRBJ1-4
CDR3 protein: CASSGSVLNEKLFF
CDR3 DNA: TGTGCCAGCAGTGGTTCCGTGTTGAATGAAAAACTGTTTTTT

clone size: -
D gene: TRBD2
V gene: TRBV6-4
J gene: TRBJ2-2
CDR3 protein: CASSDIAGPINTGELFF
CDR3 DNA: TGTGCCAGCAGTGATATAGCGGGACCCATTAACACCGGGGAGCTGTTTTTT

clone size: -
D gene: -
V gene: TRBV27
J gene: TRBJ2-1
CDR3 protein: CASSRYIFGEQFF
CDR3 DNA: TGTGCCAGCAGTCGGTATATATTTGGTGAGCAGTTCTTC

clone size: -
D gene: -
V gene: TRBV27
J gene: TRBJ2-5
CDR3 protein: CASAPRGYQETQYF
CDR3 DNA: TGTGCCAGCGCCCCTCGAGGGTACCAAGAGACCCAGTACTTC

clone size: -
D gene: TRBD2
V gene: TRBV7-8
J gene: TRBJ2-5
CDR3 protein: CASSLEGLAGETQYF
CDR3 DNA: TGTGCCAGCAGCTTAGAAGGTCTAGCGGGAGAGACCCAGTACTTC

clone size: -
D gene: TRBD2
V gene: TRBV7-3
J gene: TRBJ2-1
CDR3 protein: CASSLRGRAIPNEQFF
CDR3 DNA: TGTGCCAGCAGCTTAAGGGGGAGGGCCATCCCCAATGAGCAGTTCTTC

clone size: -
D gene: -
V gene: TRBV2
J gene: TRBJ1-1
CDR3 protein: CASSETRDTEAFF
CDR3 DNA: TGTGCCAGCAGTGAGACCAGGGACACTGAAGCTTTCTTT

clone size: few
D gene: -
V gene: TRBV11-3
J gene: TRBJ2-3
CDR3 protein: CASSLGQLTDTQYF
CDR3 DNA: TGTGCCAGCAGCTTAGGACAGCTCACAGATACGCAGTATTTT

clone size: -
D gene: -
V gene: TRBV6-1
J gene: TRBJ1-2
CDR3 protein: CASSGSFGTGRGYTF
CDR3 DNA: TGTGCCAGCAGCGGGAGTTTTGGAACGGGACGTGGCTACACCTTC

clone size: -
D gene: -
V gene: TRBV4-1
J gene: TRBJ2-2
CDR3 protein: CASSQAGHPLAGELFF
CDR3 DNA: TGCGCCAGCAGCCAGGCCGGACATCCCCTCGCCGGGGAGCTGTTTTTT

clone size: -
D gene: -
V gene: TRBV29-1
J gene: TRBJ1-1
CDR3 protein: CSVEGGITEAFF
CDR3 DNA: TGCAGCGTTGAAGGAGGAATCACTGAAGCTTTCTTT

clone size: -
D gene: TRBD1
V gene: TRBV11-2
J gene: TRBJ2-2
CDR3 protein: CASSPQGAANTGELFF
CDR3 DNA: TGTGCCAGCAGCCCCCAGGGGGCCGCGAACACCGGGGAGCTGTTTTTT

clone size: few
D gene: TRBD2
V gene: TRBV6-5
J gene: TRBJ2-2
CDR3 protein: CASRSGGAGGELFF
CDR3 DNA: TGTGCCAGCCGAAGCGGGGGGGCCGGCGGGGAGCTGTTTTTT

clone size: -
D gene: TRBD2
V gene: TRBV2
J gene: TRBJ2-1
CDR3 protein: CASTPGTSGSKQFF
CDR3 DNA: TGTGCCAGCACCCCCGGGACTAGCGGGAGTAAGCAGTTCTTC

clone size: -
D gene: TRBD1
V gene: TRBV28
J gene: TRBJ1-5
CDR3 protein: CASSPDRDYQPQHF
CDR3 DNA: TGTGCCAGCTCCCCGGACAGGGACTATCAGCCCCAGCATTTT

clone size: -
D gene: TRBD1
V gene: TRBV27
J gene: TRBJ2-7
CDR3 protein: CASSTNRGRDYEQYF
CDR3 DNA: TGTGCCAGCAGTACAAACAGGGGGCGAGACTACGAGCAGTACTTC

clone size: -
D gene: TRBD1
V gene: TRBV6-4
J gene: TRBJ1-3
CDR3 protein: CASSVGDRDSLGSGNTIYF
CDR3 DNA: TGTGCCAGCAGTGTTGGCGACAGGGATTCGTTGGGTTCTGGAAACACCATATATTTT